The TCR beta chain described here comes from a study of identical twins. General observations from the study: With abundant cord blood beta clonotypes, insertions were fewer; memory repertoires showed no such pattern.

TCRdb re-derived calls from the 5' RACE reads in MiXCR, one entry per CDR3 protein. This table holds 200,000 to 250,000 distinct CDR3 sequences, 5.5% to 7.5% found once. There were only healthy Caucasians among the donors. In regard to this clonotype: Its specificity is unknown.

Trimming cost V 7 bases and J 2 bases, with 12 bases left between them. The CDR3 spans 14 residues. The sample was also reused in another study, on T cells expressing NK-cell markers. From that study: One of the eight sequenced donors was seronegative, whereas the other seven were HCMV-seropositive. HCMV specificity was not established for the expanded NKG2C+ T cell clones.

The TCR comes from a woman younger than 30 in good health. The chain recombines TRBV12-3 or TRBV12-4 with TRBJ1-3, with no clear D. What was sequenced was CD8+ T cells sorted from blood. The CDR3 DNA follows: TGTGCCAGCACCAAAGAACCAGCTGGAAACACCATATATTTT. Residues: CASTKEPAGNTIYF.